The rows below give T cell receptor beta chains drawn from one sample of a study of cytomegalovirus exposure and HLA in healthy donors. The method was immunoSEQ multiplex PCR; TCRdb's version includes in-frame clones alone and lacks a portion of them. Of some 110,000 clones listed, roughly 80% are singletons. Material for sequencing was PBMCs. These receptors originate from a man aged 60-69 years in good health and CMV-seronegative. The CDR3 runs from the conserved cysteine through the conserved F or W. D genes are given only for firm matches. Only some rows state a clone size, as once, few, many or a class for expanded clones.

D gene: NA; J gene: TRBJ2-5; clone size: NA; V gene: TRBV6-1; CDR3 DNA: TGTGCCAGCAACACGCCGGGTCTCGGAGAGACCCAGTACTTC; CDR3 protein: CASNTPGLGETQYF
D gene: NA; J gene: TRBJ1-4; clone size: NA; V gene: TRBV7-3; CDR3 DNA: TGTGCCAGCAGCGAAGGGAGGGAGAATGAAAAACTGTTTTTT; CDR3 protein: CASSEGRENEKLFF
D gene: TRBD1; J gene: TRBJ2-2; clone size: NA; V gene: TRBV15; CDR3 DNA: TGTGCCACCAGCAAACACACCGGACAGGGGAACACCGGGGAGCTGTTTTTT; CDR3 protein: CATSKHTGQGNTGELFF
D gene: NA; J gene: TRBJ2-7; clone size: once; V gene: TRBV4-2; CDR3 DNA: TGTGCCAGCAGCCAAGACGGGGGAAGTGGGGAGCAGTACTTC; CDR3 protein: CASSQDGGSGEQYF
D gene: NA; J gene: TRBJ2-6; clone size: once; V gene: TRBV27; CDR3 DNA: TGTGCCAGCACTCCCAGGCGTCCCGGGGCCAACGTCCTGACTTTC; CDR3 protein: CASTPRRPGANVLTF
D gene: TRBD1; J gene: TRBJ1-2; clone size: once; V gene: TRBV5-4; CDR3 DNA: TGTGCCAGCAGCTTGGCGTCTGGGCCCGGGACAGATTATGGCTACACCTTC; CDR3 protein: CASSLASGPGTDYGYTF
D gene: NA; J gene: TRBJ1-2; clone size: NA; V gene: TRBV5-1; CDR3 DNA: TGCGCCAGCAGCTTGGACAGAGAATATGGCTACACCTTC; CDR3 protein: CASSLDREYGYTF
D gene: NA; J gene: TRBJ2-1; clone size: NA; V gene: TRBV2; CDR3 DNA: TGTGCCAGCCATAGGACATCCTACAATGAGCAGTTCTTC; CDR3 protein: CASHRTSYNEQFF
D gene: NA; J gene: TRBJ2-3; clone size: NA; V gene: TRBV6-5; CDR3 DNA: TGTGCCAGCAGTCCCCCGGGTAGTTATACGCAGTATTTT; CDR3 protein: CASSPPGSYTQYF
D gene: TRBD1; J gene: TRBJ2-3; clone size: few; V gene: TRBV7-2; CDR3 DNA: TGTGCCAGCAGCTTAGCGACAGGGGGTATCGAGTATTTT; CDR3 protein: CASSLATGGIEYF
D gene: TRBD2; J gene: TRBJ2-7; clone size: few; V gene: TRBV16; CDR3 DNA: TGTGCCAGCAGCCAAGAGCGGGGGCTGGGGGAGCAGTACTTC; CDR3 protein: CASSQERGLGEQYF